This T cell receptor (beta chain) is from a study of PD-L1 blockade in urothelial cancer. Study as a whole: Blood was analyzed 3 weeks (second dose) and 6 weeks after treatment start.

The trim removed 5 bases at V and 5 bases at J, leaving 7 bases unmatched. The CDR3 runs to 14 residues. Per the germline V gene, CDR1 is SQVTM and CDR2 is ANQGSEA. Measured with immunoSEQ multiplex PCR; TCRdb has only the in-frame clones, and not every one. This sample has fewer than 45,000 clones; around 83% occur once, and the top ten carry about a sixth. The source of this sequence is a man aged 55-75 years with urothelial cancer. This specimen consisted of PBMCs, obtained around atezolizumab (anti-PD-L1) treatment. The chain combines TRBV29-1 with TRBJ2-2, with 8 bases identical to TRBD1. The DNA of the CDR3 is TGCAGCGTTCTACAGGGGGTAGGGACCGGGGAGCTGTTTTTT. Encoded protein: CSVLQGVGTGELFF.